This T cell receptor (beta chain) appears in the sequencing data of a study of Tregs in tolerant kidney transplant recipients. Study as a whole: Mixed chimerism was transient after nonmyeloablative marrow transplants from related graft donors.

A word on this clone: Its antigen is not known. At one end, the junction sequence differs from germline, possibly due to a read error.

Sequenced by immunoSEQ multiplex PCR; TCRdb stores in-frame clones only, minus some. This table has about 66,000 clones, 80% to 95% appearing once. Thawed PBMCs were FACS-sorted into unstimulated CD4+CD25+CD127- regulatory T cells, CD4+CD25- non-regulatory cells, CD4 and CD8 cells. Study findings and constraints: Few patients were studied, so findings need validation in larger groups.

This CDR3 has 17 amino acids. Germline CDR1 reads SGHTA; CDR2 reads FQGTGA. The J gene is TRBJ2-3, the V gene TRBV7-3, with 7 bases that match TRBD1. The TCR originated in a human donor who received a combined kidney and bone marrow transplant. Sequences were derived from CD8+ T cells from blood, sampled before the transplant. The CDR3 DNA reads as TGTGCCAGCAGTTTAATACCGGGACAGCATAGCACAGATACGCAGTATTTT. Translated: CASSLIPGQHSTDTQYF.